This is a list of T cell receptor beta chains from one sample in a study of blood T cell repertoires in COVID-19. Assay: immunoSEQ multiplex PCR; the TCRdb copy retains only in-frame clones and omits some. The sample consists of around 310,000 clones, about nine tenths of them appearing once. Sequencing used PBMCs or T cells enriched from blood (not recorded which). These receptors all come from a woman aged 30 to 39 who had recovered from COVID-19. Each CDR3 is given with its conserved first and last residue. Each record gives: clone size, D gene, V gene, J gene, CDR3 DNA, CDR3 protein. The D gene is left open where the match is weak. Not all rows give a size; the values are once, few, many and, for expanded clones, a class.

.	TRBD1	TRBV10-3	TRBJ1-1	TGTGCCATCAGTGATAGACAGGGCGCGTACACTGAAGCTTTCTTT	CAISDRQGAYTEAFF
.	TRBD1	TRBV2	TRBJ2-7	TGTGCCAGCATCGGGACAGGGCTCAACGAGCAGTACTTC	CASIGTGLNEQYF
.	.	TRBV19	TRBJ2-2	TGTGCCAGTAGTATACTAGCTTGGGGCGGGGAGCTGTTTTTT	CASSILAWGGELFF
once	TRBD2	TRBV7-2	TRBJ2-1	TGTGCCAGCAGCCGGGGGGACTACAATGAGCAGTTCTTC	CASSRGDYNEQFF
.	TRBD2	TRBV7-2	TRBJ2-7	TGTGCCAGCAGCACCTCACTAGCGACCTACGAGCAGTACTTC	CASSTSLATYEQYF
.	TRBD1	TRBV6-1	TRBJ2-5	TGTGCCAGCAGTGTAATGACAGGGGTTCGAGCAGAGACCCAGTACTTC	CASSVMTGVRAETQYF
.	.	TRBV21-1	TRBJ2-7	TGTGCCAGCAGCGCCCCGGGACAGGGGGTCTCCGCCTACGAGCAGTACTTC	CASSAPGQGVSAYEQYF
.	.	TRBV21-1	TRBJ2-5	TGTGCCAGCAGCAAAGTCTTTAGGGGGGGGATAGGGGAGACCCAGTACTTC	CASSKVFRGGIGETQYF
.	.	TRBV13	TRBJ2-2	TGTGCCAGCAGCGGGGCAGGGGAAAGGAACACCGGGGAGCTGTTTTTT	CASSGAGERNTGELFF
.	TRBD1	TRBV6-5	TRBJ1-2	TGTGCCAGCAGCCGCCAGGACAGGGGAGTTGGAGGCTACACCTTC	CASSRQDRGVGGYTF
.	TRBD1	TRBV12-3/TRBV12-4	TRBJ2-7	TGTGCCAGCAGTTTAACAGGGGTACAGTACTTC	CASSLTGVQYF
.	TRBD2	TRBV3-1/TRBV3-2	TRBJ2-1	TGTGCCAGCAGCTCGCGACTAGCGGGAGCCTATGAGCAGTTCTTC	CASSSRLAGAYEQFF
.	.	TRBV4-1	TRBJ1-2	TGCGCCAGCAGCCCCTCTGGAGGGGTGATCTATGGCTACACCTTC	CASSPSGGVIYGYTF
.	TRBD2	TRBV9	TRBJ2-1	TGTGCCAGCAGCCCTCCCGGGACTAGCGGCTACAATGAGCAGTTCTTC	CASSPPGTSGYNEQFF
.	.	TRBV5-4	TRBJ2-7	TGTGCCAGCAGCTTGGGAGAGGGTAGGGACGAGCAGTACTTC	CASSLGEGRDEQYF
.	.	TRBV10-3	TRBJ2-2	TGTGCCATCAGTGAGATCGTAACAGGGTTCACCGGGGAGCTGTTTTTT	CAISEIVTGFTGELFF
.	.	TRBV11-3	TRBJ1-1	TGTGCCAGCAAAAATCCGGGGAACACTGAAGCTTTCTTT	CASKNPGNTEAFF
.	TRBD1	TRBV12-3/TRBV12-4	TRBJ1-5	TGTGCCAGCAGTTGGGGACAGCAGCCCCAGCATTTT	CASSWGQQPQHF
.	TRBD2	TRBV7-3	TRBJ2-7	TGTGCCAGCAGCTTGAAGGCTAGCGGGAGCTACGAGCAGTACTTC	CASSLKASGSYEQYF
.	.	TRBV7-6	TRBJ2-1	TGTGCCAGCAGCCGTGGACAGTCCGGTGTGGTAAATGAGCAGTTCTTC	CASSRGQSGVVNEQFF
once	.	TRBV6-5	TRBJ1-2	TGTGCCAGCAGTCCAAGACAAATCTTCTATGGCTACACCTTC	CASSPRQIFYGYTF
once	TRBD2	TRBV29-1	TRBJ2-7	TGCAGCGTCACACTAGCGGGAGGGCGCGAGCAGTACTTC	CSVTLAGGREQYF